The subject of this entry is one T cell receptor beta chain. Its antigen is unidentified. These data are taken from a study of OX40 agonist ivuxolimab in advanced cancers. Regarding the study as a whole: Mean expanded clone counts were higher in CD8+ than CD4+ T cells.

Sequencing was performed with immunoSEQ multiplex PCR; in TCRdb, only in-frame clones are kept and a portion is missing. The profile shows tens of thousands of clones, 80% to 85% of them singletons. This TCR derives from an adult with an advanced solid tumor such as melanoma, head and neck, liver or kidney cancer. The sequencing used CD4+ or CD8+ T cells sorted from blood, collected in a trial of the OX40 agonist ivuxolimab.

CDR3 sequence: CASSLVRTEAFF. Here the CDR3 DNA reads TGTGCCAGCAGTTTGGTAAGGACTGAAGCTTTCTTT. The J gene is TRBJ1-1, the V gene TRBV28; no clear D gene. Trimming shortened V by 3 bases and J by 5 bases, and 7 bases separated the two germline ends. The length of the CDR3 is 12 residues. Germline V gene lookup returns CDR1 MDHEN and CDR2 SYDVKM.